A single sample gave rise to the 31 T cell receptor beta chains below, sequenced in a study of OX40 agonist ivuxolimab in advanced cancers. Data came from immunoSEQ multiplex PCR; TCRdb stores just in-frame clones and leaves some out. The sample includes more than 45,000 clones, roughly 91% of them seen just once. The material was CD4+ or CD8+ T cells sorted from blood, obtained in a trial of the OX40 agonist ivuxolimab. The origin of the receptors is an adult with an advanced solid tumor such as melanoma, head and neck, liver or kidney cancer.

The chain has TRBV9 and TRBJ2-1; D not certain. CDR3 length: 14 residues. V was cut by 4 bases and J by 9 bases, with 17 bases left in between. Germline V lookup: CDR1 SGDLS, CDR2 YYNGEE. CDR3 DNA: TGTGCCAGCAGCATATCGGGTCCTGGTTTTGAGCAGTTCTTC. Protein: CASSISGPGFEQFF.

J is TRBJ1-1 and V is TRBV7-9; the D is unclear. The V end was cut by 3 bases, the J end by 7 bases, with 9 bases between. CDR1 SEHNR and CDR2 FQNEAQ come from the germline V gene (reference sequence). This CDR3 is 12 amino acids long. The CDR3 DNA reads TGTGCCAGCAGCTTGGGCGGTCTTGAAGCTTTCTTT. Amino acids: CASSLGGLEAFF.

This chain joins TRBV5-6 and TRBJ2-5; D remains unclear. The CDR3 sequence is 15 residues long. Per germline, CDR1 SGHDT and CDR2 YYEEEE. Deletions cut 6 bases from V and 2 bases from J, with 17 bases between. The CDR3: CASTWAMAAQETQYF. For the CDR3, the DNA is TGTGCCAGCACCTGGGCTATGGCAGCTCAAGAGACCCAGTACTTC.

This chain uses TRBV7-6 with TRBJ2-5; D might be TRBD1 or TRBD2, each matching 5 bases. The CDR3 is 14 residues long. Germline-derived CDR1 and CDR2 are SGHVS and FNYEAQ. Trimming cost V 5 bases and J 5 bases, with 15 bases left between them. This CDR3 reads CASSPMGPLETQYF. The CDR3 DNA sequence: TGTGCCAGCAGCCCCATGGGACCCCTGGAGACCCAGTACTTC.

The CDR3 reads CASSVGPSYEQYF. The CDR3 DNA sequence: TGTGCCAGTAGTGTGGGTCCCTCCTACGAGCAGTACTTC. The chain couples TRBV19 to TRBJ2-7; D unclear. Germline-derived CDR1 and CDR2 are LNHDA and SQIVND (reference sequence). The CDR3 runs to 13 residues. V was pared by 5 bases and J by 0 bases, with 8 bases between.

The chain carries TRBV6-5 and TRBJ1-5; D is undetermined. Trimming removed 0 bases from V and 9 bases from J, with 9 bases in between. The CDR3 loop spans 13 amino acids. Germline V gene lookup returns CDR1 MNHEY and CDR2 SVGAGI. CDR3 in DNA: TGTGCCAGCAGTTACTCGTACCGGGGGCCCCAGCATTTT. Amino acids: CASSYSYRGPQHF.

The V call is TRBV29-1, the J call TRBJ2-4; possibly TRBD1 for D (5 bases). V lost 5 bases to trimming and J lost 2 bases, with 13 bases between them. This CDR3 region has 14 residues. Germline CDR1 SQVTM, CDR2 ANQGSEA. The CDR3 region is CSVLWGPTKNIQYF. The DNA for the CDR3 is TGCAGCGTTCTATGGGGCCCGACCAAAAACATTCAGTACTTC.

This clone was seen a few times. CDR3 sequence: CASSDQGGGYTF. The CDR3 region has the DNA TGTGCCAGCAGCGATCAGGGGGGCGGCTACACCTTC. The chain is built from TRBV5-4 and TRBJ1-2; 7 bases agree with TRBD1. V shed 4 bases, J shed 8 bases, and the junction held 5 bases outside the gene matches. This CDR3 comprises 12 residues. Germline V lookup: CDR1 SGHNT, CDR2 YYREEE (reference sequence). Together with reference TRBV5-4 and TRBJ1-2, the CDR3 gives the full variable domain: ETGVTQSPTHLIKTRGQQVTLRCSSQSGHNTVSWYQQALGQGPQFIFQYYREEENGRGNFPPRFSGLQFPNYSSELNVNALELDDSALYLCASSDQGGGYTFGSGTRLTVV.

J is TRBJ2-7 and V is TRBV5-5; D unclear. From germline, CDR1 is SGHKS and CDR2 YYEKEE (reference sequence). CDR3 size: 11 residues. V lost 0 bases and J 6 bases, leaving 4 bases between the germline ends. The DNA for the CDR3 is TGTGCCAGCAGCTTGGGGGGCGAGCAGTACTTC. Translating gives CASSLGGEQYF. Full variable domain (rest looked up from reference TRBV5-5 and TRBJ2-7): DAGVTQSPTHLIKTRGQQVTLRCSPISGHKSVSWYQQVLGQGPQFIFQYYEKEERGRGNFPDRFSARQFPNYSSELNVNALLLGDSALYLCASSLGGEQYFGPGTRLTVT.

CDR3 DNA: TGTGCCAGCAGCTTAGTAATGGAAGCAGGCGGCACTGAAGCTTTCTTT. This translates into CASSLVMEAGGTEAFF. The chain couples TRBV7-6 to TRBJ1-1; D gene ambiguous. V was trimmed by 1 base and J by 4 bases, leaving 16 bases between them. The CDR3 loop spans 16 amino acids. Germline V CDR1 and CDR2: SGHVS, FNYEAQ.

Written as DNA, the CDR3 is TGCAGCGTTGAAAAGGACAGAGAAGCTAACTATGGCTACACCTTC. Amino acids: CSVEKDREANYGYTF. This chain uses TRBV29-1 with TRBJ1-2; perhaps TRBD1 as D (6 bases). Germline values: CDR1 SQVTM, CDR2 ANQGSEA. CDR3 length: 15 amino acids. Trimming removed 2 bases at V and 0 bases at J, with 13 bases between. The full variable domain, with the rest looked up from reference TRBV29-1 and TRBJ1-2, is SAVISQKPSRDICQRGTSLTIQCQVDSQVTMMFWYRQQPGQSLTLIATANQGSEATYESGFVIDKFPISRPNLTFSTLTVSNMSPEDSSIYLCSVEKDREANYGYTFGSGTRLTVV.

The chain combines TRBV30 with TRBJ2-2; D ambiguous. The CDR3 contains 16 residues. The germline V and J ends were trimmed by 0 bases and 2 bases, with 13 bases remaining between them. CDR1 is GTSNPN, CDR2 SVGIG, per germline (reference sequence). CDR3 residues: CAWSVGLTVNTGELFF. The CDR3 DNA reads as TGTGCCTGGAGTGTCGGCCTTACAGTCAACACCGGGGAGCTGTTTTTT.

The genes are TRBV5-4 and TRBJ2-5; 8 bases match TRBD2. CDR1 and CDR2 (germline): SGHNT, YYREEE (reference sequence). The CDR3 length is 15 residues. V dropped 5 bases and J dropped 1; count of bases not matched to a gene: 7. Here the CDR3 DNA reads TGTGCCAGCAGGAAAACTAGCGGATCCCAAGAGACCCAGTACTTC. As protein: CASRKTSGSQETQYF.

CDR3 protein: CASSQANEQFF. The DNA of the CDR3 is TGTGCCAGCTCACAGGCCAATGAGCAGTTCTTC. The chain combines TRBV18 with TRBJ2-1; no clear D gene. CDR1 and CDR2 (germline): KGHSH, LQKENI. Trimming took 4 bases from V and 6 from J, leaving 4 bases between them. The CDR3 loop spans 11 amino acids.

This chain links TRBV7-9 with TRBJ1-3; 8 nucleotides match TRBD1. V lost 4 bases, J lost 0 bases, and 8 bases stayed unmatched. Germline V lookup: CDR1 SEHNR, CDR2 FQNEAQ (reference sequence). CDR3 size: 17 residues. The CDR3 loop is CASSSPGQANSGNTIYF. CDR3 in DNA: TGTGCCAGCAGCTCGCCGGGACAGGCGAACTCTGGAAACACCATATATTTT.

The genes are TRBV10-2 and TRBJ1-6; D remains unclear. The V and J ends lost 6 bases and 4 bases respectively, with 10 bases between them. The CDR3 loop spans 14 amino acids. The germline V gene encodes CDR1 WSHSY and CDR2 SAAADI. In DNA form, the CDR3 reads TGCGCCAGCAGAACAGACTTATATAATTCACCCCTCCACTTT. Translation: CASRTDLYNSPLHF.

The gene calls are TRBV27 and TRBJ1-6; D possibly corresponds to TRBD1 (5 bases). Germline V CDR1 and CDR2: MNHEY, SMNVEV (reference sequence). This CDR3 has 16 amino acids. With 0 bases removed from V and 9 bases from J, the gap between germline ends came to 15 bases. The CDR3 DNA is TGTGCCAGCAGTTTATCCGGCAGGGAATACCTTTCACCCCTCCACTTT. It yields the protein CASSLSGREYLSPLHF.

This clone was seen a handful of times. J is TRBJ2-1 and V is TRBV12-5, with 10 bases matching TRBD2. Per germline, CDR1 LGHNT and CDR2 FRNRAP. The CDR3 runs 14 residues. V dropped 5 bases and J dropped 7; count of bases not matched to a gene: 5. CDR3 loop: CASGTGTSENEQFF. DNA of the CDR3: TGTGCTAGTGGTACCGGGACTAGCGAGAATGAGCAGTTCTTC.

V usage is TRBV7-8 and J usage is TRBJ1-1; D may be TRBD1 (5 bases). The V end was cut by 1 base, the J end by 6 bases, with 12 bases between. The CDR3 has 14 residues. CDR1 SGHVS and CDR2 FQNEAQ come from the germline V gene. In DNA form, the CDR3 reads TGTGCCAGCAGCTTAGTTTGGGGGGAAGCTGAAGCTTTCTTT. Its translation is CASSLVWGEAEAFF.

The chain recombines TRBV7-9 with TRBJ2-3; tentatively, D is TRBD2 (6 bases). The CDR3 loop spans 17 amino acids. Trimming pared 5 bases from V and 0 bases from J, leaving 18 bases between. The germline CDR1 and CDR2 sequences are SEHNR and FQNEAQ (reference sequence). CDR3 protein: CASSDTRLGRSTDTQYF. The CDR3 nucleotides read TGTGCCAGCAGCGACACCAGACTAGGCCGGAGCACAGATACGCAGTATTTT.

The genes are TRBV14 and TRBJ2-1; possibly TRBD1 for D (5 bases). Germline V gene sequence: CDR1 SGHDN, CDR2 FVKESK. The V gene lost 2 bases and the J gene lost 9 bases, with 8 bases spanning the gap. This CDR3 region has 12 residues. The CDR3 nucleotides read TGTGCCAGCAGCCAATCCAGGGCTGAGCAGTTCTTC. It specifies CASSQSRAEQFF.

The chain carries TRBV6-5 and TRBJ1-1; tentative D call: TRBD1 (6 bases). From germline, CDR1 is MNHEY and CDR2 SVGAGI. The CDR3 is made up of 12 amino acids. V was cut by 8 bases and J by 11 bases, with 18 bases left in between. Here the CDR3 DNA reads TGTGCCAGCCCCCCGGGACAACTTTTGGCTTTCTTT. This translates into CASPPGQLLAFF.

This chain links TRBV7-9 with TRBJ2-1; D unclear. This CDR3 contains 15 residues. Germline V gene data show CDR1 as SEHNR and CDR2 as FQNEAQ (reference sequence). V gave up 2 bases and J gave up 0 bases, with 8 bases separating them. CDR3 amino acids: CASSLTSPSYNEQFF. In DNA form, the CDR3 reads TGTGCCAGCAGCTTAACCTCTCCCTCCTACAATGAGCAGTTCTTC.

The genes are TRBV7-9 and TRBJ2-7, with 7 bases matching TRBD1. The ends lost 4 bases at V and 5 bases at J; junction bases unmatched: 5. This CDR3 contains 13 residues. The V gene's germline CDR1 is SEHNR and CDR2 FQNEAQ (reference sequence). The CDR3 nucleotides are TGTGCCAGCAGCTCGACAGGGTTGAACGAGCAGTACTTC. Its protein product is CASSSTGLNEQYF. The full variable domain, completed using reference TRBV7-9 and TRBJ2-7, is DTGVSQNPRHKITKRGQNVTFRCDPISEHNRLYWYRQTLGQGPEFLTYFQNEAQLEKSRLLSDRFSAERPKGSFSTLEIQRTEQGDSAMYLCASSSTGLNEQYFGPGTRLTVT.

The gene calls are TRBV15 and TRBJ2-2; TRBD2 agrees at 9 bases. V lost 0 bases to trimming and J lost 0 bases; unmatched junction nucleotides: 8. Germline CDR1 reads LNHNV; CDR2 reads YYDKDF (reference sequence). The CDR3 extends over 19 amino acids. CDR3 loop: CATSRDRREGLSNTGELFF. The CDR3 DNA reads as TGTGCCACCAGCAGAGATAGGCGGGAGGGCCTTTCGAACACCGGGGAGCTGTTTTTT.

This chain links TRBV5-1 with TRBJ2-1, with no clear D. Trimming took off 0 bases at V and 0 bases at J, with 7 bases between the two ends. Germline V gives CDR1 SGHRS, CDR2 YFSETQ. The CDR3 covers 15 residues. The CDR3 DNA is TGCGCCAGCAGCTTGGATAGCTTCTCCTACAATGAGCAGTTCTTC. As protein: CASSLDSFSYNEQFF.

This chain connects TRBV29-1 to TRBJ2-7; no definite D call. Between the trimmed V and J ends, which lost 4 bases and 6 bases, there was a span of 13 bases. Germline-derived CDR1 and CDR2 are SQVTM and ANQGSEA. The CDR3 spans 12 residues. The CDR3 DNA reads as TGCAGCGTTGTATTGAGGTCCGGCGAGCAGTACTTC. It specifies CSVVLRSGEQYF.

The table lists this clone with a count of one. The CDR3 region has the DNA TGTGCCAGCAGTTTCCCTACGGGGACTAGAAGATACGAGCAGTACTTC. It yields the protein CASSFPTGTRRYEQYF. V usage is TRBV28 and J usage is TRBJ2-7, with TRBD2 matching over 8 bases. The trim removed 3 bases at V and 4 bases at J, leaving 11 bases unmatched. The CDR3 covers 16 residues. Germline values: CDR1 MDHEN, CDR2 SYDVKM.

In its sample, this clone was seen a few times. CDR3 coding DNA: TGTGCCAGTACCCTTGGGGGCAGTTTCGGCTATGGCTACACCTTC. Amino acid sequence: CASTLGGSFGYGYTF. The gene calls are TRBV19 and TRBJ1-2, with D perhaps TRBD1 (6 bases). V lost 7 bases and J lost 4, with 19 bases in between. Germline-derived CDR1 and CDR2 are LNHDA and SQIVND (reference sequence). The CDR3 is 15 residues long.

The CDR3 loop is CTLTGDGETQYF. The DNA of the CDR3 is TGCACCCTTACAGGGGATGGGGAGACCCAGTACTTC. The chain is built from TRBV29-1 and TRBJ2-5; 7 bases are a match to TRBD1. This CDR3 comprises 12 residues. CDR1 is SQVTM, CDR2 ANQGSEA, per germline.

The J gene is TRBJ2-5, the V gene TRBV27; D gene unclear. Trimming removed 5 bases from V and 2 bases from J, with 0 bases in between. The CDR3 runs 10 residues. CDR1 MNHEY and CDR2 SMNVEV come from the germline V gene (reference sequence). The CDR3 DNA reads as TGTGCCAGCAGTCAAGAGACCCAGTACTTC. Its protein product is CASSQETQYF.